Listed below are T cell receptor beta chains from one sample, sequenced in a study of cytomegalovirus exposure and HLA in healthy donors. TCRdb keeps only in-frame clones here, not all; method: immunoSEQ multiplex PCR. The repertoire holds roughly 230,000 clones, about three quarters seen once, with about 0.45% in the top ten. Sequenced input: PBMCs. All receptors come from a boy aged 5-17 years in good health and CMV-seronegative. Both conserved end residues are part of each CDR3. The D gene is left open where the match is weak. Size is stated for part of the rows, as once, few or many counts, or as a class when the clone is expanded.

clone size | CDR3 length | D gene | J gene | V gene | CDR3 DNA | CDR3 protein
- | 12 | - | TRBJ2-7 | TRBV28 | TGTGCCAGCAGCCCCCCCGGGGACGAGCAGTACTTC | CASSPPGDEQYF
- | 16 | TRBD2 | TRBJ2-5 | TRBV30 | TGTGCCTGGAGCGACGCCCGCCTAGCGGGAAGAGAGACCCAGTACTTC | CAWSDARLAGRETQYF
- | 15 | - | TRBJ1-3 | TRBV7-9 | TGTGCCAGCAGCCCAACAGGGTCGTTCGGAAACACCATATATTTT | CASSPTGSFGNTIYF
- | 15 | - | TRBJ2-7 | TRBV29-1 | TGCAGCGTTGAAGATGGGCGGGGACGGTTCTACGAGCAGTACTTC | CSVEDGRGRFYEQYF
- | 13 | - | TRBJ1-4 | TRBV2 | TGTGCCAGCAGTGAAGGTCGAGATTTTCGGCTGTTTTTT | CASSEGRDFRLFF
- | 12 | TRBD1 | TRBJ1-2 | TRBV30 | TGTGCCTGGTACAGGGGAGGCTATGGCTACACCTTC | CAWYRGGYGYTF
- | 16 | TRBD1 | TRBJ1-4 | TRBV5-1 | TGCGCCAGCAGCTTAAACCCGGGACAGATCAATGAAAAACTGTTTTTT | CASSLNPGQINEKLFF
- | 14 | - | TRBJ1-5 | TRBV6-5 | TGTGCCAGCAGTCGAGACACTTATGACCAGCCCCAGCATTTT | CASSRDTYDQPQHF
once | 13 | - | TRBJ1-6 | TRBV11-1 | TGTGCCAGCAGCTACGCCGACCGGGCACCCCTCCACTTT | CASSYADRAPLHF
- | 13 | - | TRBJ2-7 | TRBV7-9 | TGTGCCAGCAGCTTAAGAGGGGGCTACGAGCAGTACTTC | CASSLRGGYEQYF
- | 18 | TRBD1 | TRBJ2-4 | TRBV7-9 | TGTGCCAGCAGCTCCGCCAGGGGACAGGGGGCAGCCAAAAACATTCAGTACTTC | CASSSARGQGAAKNIQYF
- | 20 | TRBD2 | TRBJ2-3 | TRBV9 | TGTGCCAGCAGCGCAGACGGCCTCCTTGTTGCGGGAGGGCGGGCAGATACGCAGTATTTT | CASSADGLLVAGGRADTQYF
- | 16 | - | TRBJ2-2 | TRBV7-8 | TGTGCCAGCAGCTTTGACAGCAACTCCCTCACCGGGGAGCTGTTTTTT | CASSFDSNSLTGELFF
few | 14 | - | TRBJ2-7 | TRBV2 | TGTGCCAGCAGTGAAGGAGGGATCTCCTACGAGCAGTACTTC | CASSEGGISYEQYF
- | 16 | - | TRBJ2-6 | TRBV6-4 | TGTGCCAGCAGTGAATCAGTGCAAGAAGGGGCCAACGTCCTGACTTTC | CASSESVQEGANVLTF
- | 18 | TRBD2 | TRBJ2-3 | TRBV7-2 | TGTGCCAGCAGCTTAACGGGGCGTGGAGCGGGGACCACAGATACGCAGTATTTT | CASSLTGRGAGTTDTQYF
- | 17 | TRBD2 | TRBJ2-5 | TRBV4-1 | TGCGCCAGCAGCCAAGTTATGAGAGCGGGGGGGCTGGAGACCCAGTACTTC | CASSQVMRAGGLETQYF
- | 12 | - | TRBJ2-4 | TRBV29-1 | TGCAGCACCGGGGAAGCCAAAAACATTCAGTACTTC | CSTGEAKNIQYF
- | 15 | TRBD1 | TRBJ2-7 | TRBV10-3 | TGTGCCATCAGTGAGGTAGACAGGGGGCCCTACGAGCAGTACTTC | CAISEVDRGPYEQYF
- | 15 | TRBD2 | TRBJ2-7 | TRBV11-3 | TGTGCCAGCAGCTTAGGATCTAGCGGTGGCTACGAGCAGTACTTC | CASSLGSSGGYEQYF
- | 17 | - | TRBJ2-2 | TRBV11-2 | TGTGCCAGCAGCCGTGCTATGCGTGCGGGATCAGCCGGGGAGCTGTTTTTT | CASSRAMRAGSAGELFF
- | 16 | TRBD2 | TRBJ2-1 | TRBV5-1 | TGCGCCAGCAGCCCCTTAGCGGGGGGCACGGGAAATGAGCAGTTCTTC | CASSPLAGGTGNEQFF
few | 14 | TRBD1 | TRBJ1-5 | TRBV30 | TGTGCCTGGAGTGGGGACAGGGGCGGTCAGCCCCAGCATTTT | CAWSGDRGGQPQHF
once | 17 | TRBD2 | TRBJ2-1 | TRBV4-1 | TGCGCCAGCAGCCAAGAGTGGGCTAGCGGGAGTCACCATGAGCAGTTCTTC | CASSQEWASGSHHEQFF
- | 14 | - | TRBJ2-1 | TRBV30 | TGTGCCTGGTCTATGGGCTCAGATTACAATGAGCAGTTCTTC | CAWSMGSDYNEQFF
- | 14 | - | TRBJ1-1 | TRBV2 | TGTGCCAGCAGCCAATTCCGAGCCGGGAACGGAGCTTTCTTT | CASSQFRAGNGAFF
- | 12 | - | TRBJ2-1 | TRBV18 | TGTGCCAGCTCACCAGCCAGGAATGAGCAGTTCTTC | CASSPARNEQFF
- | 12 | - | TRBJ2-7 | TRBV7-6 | TGTGCCAGCAGCCCTAGTGGAGTCGAGCAGTACTTC | CASSPSGVEQYF
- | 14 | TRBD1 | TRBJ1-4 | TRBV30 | TGTGCCTGGAGTCGGACAGGGTGGGATGAAAAACTGTTTTTT | CAWSRTGWDEKLFF
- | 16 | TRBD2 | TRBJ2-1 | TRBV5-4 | TGTGCCAGCAGCTTGGATCAGCGGGGGTCCTACAATGAGCAGTTCTTC | CASSLDQRGSYNEQFF
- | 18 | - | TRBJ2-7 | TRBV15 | TGTGCCACCAGCAGAGACGGCCGGCCAGGGGCCCCTACCTACGAGCAGTACTTC | CATSRDGRPGAPTYEQYF
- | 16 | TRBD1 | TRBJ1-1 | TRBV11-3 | TGTGCCAGCAGCTTAGCCTCCGGGACAGGGAACACTGAAGCTTTCTTT | CASSLASGTGNTEAFF
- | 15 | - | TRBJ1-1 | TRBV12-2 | TGTGCAAGTCGCTTAAAGGGACAGGGAAACACTGAAGCTTTCTTT | CASRLKGQGNTEAFF
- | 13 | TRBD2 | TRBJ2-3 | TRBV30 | TGTGCCTGGCAAGCGGGGGGTACGGATACGCAGTATTTT | CAWQAGGTDTQYF
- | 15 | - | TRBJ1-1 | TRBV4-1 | TGCGCCAGCAGCCAAGATGGGGGCTTGGGCACTGAAGCTTTCTTT | CASSQDGGLGTEAFF
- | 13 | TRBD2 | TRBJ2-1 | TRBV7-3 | TGTGCCAGCAGCAGGACTAGCGGGGGGGAGCAGTTCTTC | CASSRTSGGEQFF
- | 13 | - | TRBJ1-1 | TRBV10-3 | TGTGCCATCAGTGAGTCTACAGTGACTGAAGCTTTCTTT | CAISESTVTEAFF
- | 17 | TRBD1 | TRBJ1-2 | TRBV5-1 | TGCGCCAGCAGCCCTTTACCCGGGACAGAGACCAACTATGGCTACACCTTC | CASSPLPGTETNYGYTF
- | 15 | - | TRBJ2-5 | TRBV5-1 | TGCGCCAGCAGCTGGGGGTTGGAGGGGAAAGAGACCCAGTACTTC | CASSWGLEGKETQYF
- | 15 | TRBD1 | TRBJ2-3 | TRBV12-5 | TGTGCTAGTGGCCAAAAAACAGGGGAGACAGATACGCAGTATTTT | CASGQKTGETDTQYF
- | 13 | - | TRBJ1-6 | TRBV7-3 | TGTGCCAGCAGCCTCAGTCCCGGGGCACCCCTCCACTTT | CASSLSPGAPLHF
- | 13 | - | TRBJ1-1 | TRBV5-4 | TGTGCCAGCAGCTTGGCCCGGAACACTGAAGCTTTCTTT | CASSLARNTEAFF
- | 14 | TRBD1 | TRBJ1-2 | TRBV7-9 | TGTGCCAGCAGCCAGACGGGGACAGCCTATGGCTACACCTTC | CASSQTGTAYGYTF
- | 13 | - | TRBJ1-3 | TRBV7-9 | TGTGCCAGCAGCTTGAACGAGGGAAACACCATATATTTT | CASSLNEGNTIYF
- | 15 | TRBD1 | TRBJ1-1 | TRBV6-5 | TGTGCCAGCAGAATTAAACAGGGGGCGGATACTGAAGCTTTCTTT | CASRIKQGADTEAFF
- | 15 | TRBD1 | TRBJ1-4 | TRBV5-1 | TGCGCCAGCAGGGGCGGGACAGCAAACAATGAAAAACTGTTTTTT | CASRGGTANNEKLFF
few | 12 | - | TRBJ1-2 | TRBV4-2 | TGTGCCAGCAGCCAAGAAGGGGGTGGCTACACCTTC | CASSQEGGGYTF
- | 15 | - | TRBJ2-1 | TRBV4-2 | TGTGCCAGCAGCCAAACGGGATTAGGGAGCGATGAGCAGTTCTTC | CASSQTGLGSDEQFF
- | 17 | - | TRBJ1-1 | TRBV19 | TGTGCCAGTAGTATAGGATGGGTAGGAGGAGGAGACCGTGAAGCTTTCTTT | CASSIGWVGGGDREAFF
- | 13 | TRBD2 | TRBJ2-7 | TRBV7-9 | TGTGCCAGCACTCGGACTAGCGGCTACGAGCAGTACTTC | CASTRTSGYEQYF
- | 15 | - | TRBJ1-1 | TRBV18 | TGTGCCAGCTCACCATCACAGGGCCGCTTGACTGAAGCTTTCTTT | CASSPSQGRLTEAFF
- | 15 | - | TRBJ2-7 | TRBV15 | TGTGCCACCAGCAGAGAGAGGAAACTCTCCTACGAGCAGTACTTC | CATSRERKLSYEQYF
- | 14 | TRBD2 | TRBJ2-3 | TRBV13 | TGTGCCAGCCGGGTGGGAGGGAGCACAGATACGCAGTATTTT | CASRVGGSTDTQYF
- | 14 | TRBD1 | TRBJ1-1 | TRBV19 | TGTGCCAGTAGCCCGACAGGGTTCGACACTGAAGCCTTCTTT | CASSPTGFDTEAFF